A single T cell receptor (beta chain) is shown here with its context. Its matching antigen is unknown. This sample was taken from a study of T cells in localized non-small cell lung cancer. V shed 4 bases and J 0 bases; nucleotides not matched to a gene: 9. Germline lookup yields CDR1 MDHEN and CDR2 SYDVKM. The CDR3 runs 17 residues. General study results and limits: A denser population of T cells in blood accompanied longer overall survival. Uninvolved neighboring lung showed the greatest T cell clonality, exceeding tumor. Heterogeneity remains possible, as sequencing covered one tumor region only.

Measured with immunoSEQ multiplex PCR; TCRdb has only the in-frame clones, and not every one. Among tens of thousands of clones listed, 90% were seen once. Sample: peripheral blood, taken before any cancer treatment. The genes are TRBV28 and TRBJ1-3, with 7 bases lining up with TRBD1. The clonotype comes from a woman between 35 and 75 years old with stage I lung adenocarcinoma. The CDR3 DNA sequence: TGTGCCAGCAGTTCTTTGGGACAGTACATCTCTGGAAACACCATATATTTT. It translates to CASSSLGQYISGNTIYF.